Included here is one TCR beta chain sequence, with context. There is no known antigen for this receptor. Base qualities are not provided; no much larger clone lies one nucleotide away. This sample is drawn from a study of OX40 agonist ivuxolimab in advanced cancers. Looking at the study overall: Ivuxolimab, which targeted the costimulatory receptor OX40 (CD134), was an agonistic, fully human IgG2 monoclonal antibody. Intravenous ivuxolimab was administered to patients every 2 weeks at six dose levels: 0.01, 0.1, 0.3, 1.5, 3 and 10 mg/kg. Among the 52 dose-escalation patients, around 19 had hepatocellular carcinoma, approximately 15 melanoma, 9 renal cell carcinoma and 9 head and neck cancer. In the dose-escalation cohort, 82.7% of patients were male, and the mean age was approximately 64 years, with a range of roughly 23 to 85. Prior anti-PD-1, anti-PD-L1 or anti-CTLA-4 therapy was permitted, and checkpoint inhibitors had been received by roughly two fifths of dose-escalation patients. Three dose-escalation patients achieved partial responses, one with hepatocellular carcinoma and two with cutaneous melanoma. The purpose of peripheral TCRbeta sequencing was to test whether ivuxolimab changed TCR sequence diversity and led to clonal T-cell expansion. The paper covers the monotherapy dose-escalation part of the phase I ivuxolimab trial, which included N of about 50 patients. The full study reports these points: Which antigens the clonally expanded peripheral T cells were specific for was not determined. In partial responders in the 0.1-3.0 mg/kg groups, normalized peripheral clonal expansion was found to be among the lowest, especially among CD8+ T cells. At doses of 0.1 to 3.0 mg/kg, clonal expansion of both CD4+ and CD8+ T cells in blood was seen between baseline and week 6. After ivuxolimab, CD8+ T cells had more expanded clones than CD4+ T cells on average. Low levels of normalized T-cell clonal expansion were also seen in some patients who did not respond.

For sequencing of the TCRbeta CDR3 region, genomic DNA was extracted from the sorted cells. The immunoSEQ Assay was used to sequence the TCRbeta CDR3 regions. TCRdb stores this immuneACCESS table with in-frame sequences only. Part of the clones is absent; in the studies checked, under half of the shortfall reflects unresolved V genes, and no reason is known for the rest. For this sample the table gives fewer than 45,000 clones, of which 80% were detected only once. The ten largest clones take up roughly 7% of the sample. The trial excluded patients who had a history of autoimmune disease or who were on systemic immunosuppression. Peripheral blood for TCR sequencing was drawn from every dose cohort at baseline, at cycle 4 day 1 and at cycle 7 day 1. The samples were drawn from a first-in-human, open-label, multicenter phase I dose-escalation trial of ivuxolimab. Adults with locally advanced or metastatic melanoma, renal cell carcinoma, hepatocellular carcinoma or head and neck squamous cell carcinoma were enrolled in the trial. Before TCR sequencing, CD4+ T cells and CD8+ T cells were sorted from peripheral blood as separate populations.

Here the sequenced sample was CD4+ or CD8+ T cells sorted from blood, taken in a trial of the OX40 agonist ivuxolimab. This sequence was found in an adult with an advanced solid tumor such as melanoma, head and neck, liver or kidney cancer.

The DNA sequence reads TGTGCCAGCAGCTTAGGCCTAGGATACTACAATGAGCAGTTCTTC. This translates into CASSLGLGYYNEQFF. The chain links TRBV13 with TRBJ2-1; the D segment cannot be called with confidence. At the junction V is shortened by 0 bases and J by 3 bases, with 9 bases in between. Spanning cysteine to phenylalanine, the CDR3 consists of 15 amino acids. The only DNA kept is the CDR3, 45 bases in frame from the first base. CDR1 and CDR2, per the germline V gene (reference sequence), are PRHDT and FYEKMQ.